This T cell receptor beta chain was captured in a study of blood T cells in healthy people across ages. Study-level results: Per million T cells, TCR beta diversity dropped about linearly as age rose.

Next came a second PCR, run for 7 to 11 cycles, which used a sample-barcoded 5' primer along with a J-beta primer mix. TCRdb reanalysed the 5' RACE reads using MiXCR and keeps one entry per CDR3 protein. This sample carries more than 1,400,000 distinct CDR3 sequences, roughly 45% of them seen once, and the ten largest clones take roughly 8.2%. Peripheral blood from each donor was collected in a volume of about 9.9 milliliters. Per sample, extraction of total RNA gave at least 5 micrograms in every case. With respect to this clonotype: Its antigen is still unknown.

Germline V gene sequence: CDR1 MDHEN, CDR2 SYDVKM. V was shortened by 5 bases and J by 8 bases, with 10 bases between the two germline ends. The CDR3 extends over 13 amino acids. The source is a woman between 18 and 29 years old in good health. Sequencing was done on a sample of blood. This chain links TRBV28 with TRBJ1-6, with a weak D call TRBD1 (5 bases). Written as DNA, the CDR3 is TGTGCCAGCAGTCAGGGCAATGATTCACCCCTCCACTTT. As protein: CASSQGNDSPLHF.